A selection of T cell receptor beta chains follows, all from one sample in a study of regulatory T cells in long-lasting Graves disease. Each CDR3 protein gets one entry after TCRdb re-called the multiplex PCR reads with MiXCR. The table shows a few hundred thousand distinct CDR3 sequences, with approximately 10% occurring only once. The sample was also linked to a second study, of T cells in Graves' hyperthyroidism and ophthalmopathy.

The specimen was peripheral blood mononuclear cells (PBMCs), collected at new diagnosis, from a patient treated with antithyroid drugs. The source of these receptors is a woman between 18 and 29 years old with Graves disease. Each CDR3 is given with its conserved first and last residue. Fields, in order: D gene, clone size, J gene, V gene, CDR3 DNA, CDR3 protein. The D gene is left open where the match is weak. Some rows mark clone size as missing; the rest say once, few, many or name a class of expanded clone.

d_gene: .
abundance: many
j_gene: TRBJ1-2
v_gene: TRBV19
CDR3nt: TGTGCCAGTAGCACCTCCTGGGAGCTTTATGGCTACACCTTC
CDR3aa: CASSTSWELYGYTF

d_gene: TRBD2
abundance: many
j_gene: TRBJ2-3
v_gene: TRBV12-3/TRBV12-4
CDR3nt: TGTGCCAGCAGTAACCAGCGACTAGCGGGGGGGCTGCGCACAGATACGCAGTATTTT
CDR3aa: CASSNQRLAGGLRTDTQYF

d_gene: .
abundance: many
j_gene: TRBJ2-5
v_gene: TRBV18
CDR3nt: TGTGCCAGCTCACCAGGACCGCCAGAGACCCAGTACTTC
CDR3aa: CASSPGPPETQYF

d_gene: .
abundance: many
j_gene: TRBJ2-7
v_gene: TRBV7-9
CDR3nt: TGTGCCAGCAGCTTAGCGTACATGGACCGCAAGTACTTC
CDR3aa: CASSLAYMDRKYF

d_gene: TRBD1
abundance: many
j_gene: TRBJ1-1
v_gene: TRBV6-2/TRBV6-3
CDR3nt: TGTGCCAGCAGTTACTCGATAGGACAGGGGGCTATGAACACTGAAGCTTTCTTT
CDR3aa: CASSYSIGQGAMNTEAFF

d_gene: .
abundance: once
j_gene: TRBJ1-1
v_gene: TRBV5-1
CDR3nt: TGCGCCAGCAGCTTGGACCCCGACGGGGACACTGAAGCTTTCTTT
CDR3aa: CASSLDPDGDTEAFF

d_gene: .
abundance: .
j_gene: TRBJ2-2
v_gene: TRBV6-2/TRBV6-3
CDR3nt: TGTGCCAGCAGTTACTCATCCCCTTATGTACCGTTGGGGTTACGCACCGGGGAGCTGTTTTTT
CDR3aa: CASSYSSPYVPLGLRTGELFF

d_gene: .
abundance: many
j_gene: TRBJ1-1
v_gene: TRBV5-6
CDR3nt: TGTGCCAGCAGCCCACGACTCGGGGGTTCCGGCGGTAAAGCTTTCTTT
CDR3aa: CASSPRLGGSGGKAFF

d_gene: .
abundance: few
j_gene: TRBJ2-1
v_gene: TRBV5-6
CDR3nt: TGTGCCAGCAGCTTGGGGCAGGTGAGCACCTACAATGAGCAGTTCTTC
CDR3aa: CASSLGQVSTYNEQFF

d_gene: .
abundance: many
j_gene: TRBJ2-2
v_gene: TRBV7-9
CDR3nt: TGTGCCAGCAGGCAGGGGACGATGAACACCGGGGAGCTGTTTTTT
CDR3aa: CASRQGTMNTGELFF

d_gene: TRBD1
abundance: many
j_gene: TRBJ2-2
v_gene: TRBV5-1
CDR3nt: TGCGCCAGCAGCCCAACCGACAGGGCAGCCGGGGAGCTGTTTTTT
CDR3aa: CASSPTDRAAGELFF

d_gene: .
abundance: few
j_gene: TRBJ1-1
v_gene: TRBV4-1
CDR3nt: TGCGCCAGCAGCCAACGCATCCGGGCGCTGAACACTGAAGCTTTCTTT
CDR3aa: CASSQRIRALNTEAFF

d_gene: .
abundance: few
j_gene: TRBJ2-1
v_gene: TRBV19
CDR3nt: TGTGCCAGTAGCCTAGGTGGAGGGGGATCCTACAATGAGCAGTTCTTC
CDR3aa: CASSLGGGGSYNEQFF

d_gene: .
abundance: few
j_gene: TRBJ1-2
v_gene: TRBV7-9
CDR3nt: TGTGCCAGCAGCTTAGAATTGGACATCCCCCGGCCCACTAACTATGGCTACACCTTC
CDR3aa: CASSLELDIPRPTNYGYTF

d_gene: .
abundance: many
j_gene: TRBJ1-1
v_gene: TRBV2
CDR3nt: TGTGCCAGCAGAGGGGGGGAGGACACTGAAGCTTTCTTT
CDR3aa: CASRGGEDTEAFF

d_gene: TRBD2
abundance: .
j_gene: TRBJ2-1
v_gene: TRBV12-3/TRBV12-4
CDR3nt: TGTGCCAGCAGCGGACTAGCCCCATACAATGAGCAGTTCTTC
CDR3aa: CASSGLAPYNEQFF

d_gene: TRBD1
abundance: many
j_gene: TRBJ1-2
v_gene: TRBV13
CDR3nt: TGTGCCAGCAGCTTAAGGTCCGGGACAGGGAATGGCTACACCTTC
CDR3aa: CASSLRSGTGNGYTF

d_gene: .
abundance: few
j_gene: TRBJ1-5
v_gene: TRBV28
CDR3nt: TGTGCCAGGAACTATCAGCCCCAGCATTTT
CDR3aa: CARNYQPQHF

d_gene: TRBD1
abundance: many
j_gene: TRBJ1-5
v_gene: TRBV27
CDR3nt: TGTGCCAGCGGGAACAGGGGCGAGGGTCAGCCCCAGCATTTT
CDR3aa: CASGNRGEGQPQHF

d_gene: .
abundance: few
j_gene: TRBJ1-4
v_gene: TRBV4-3
CDR3nt: TGCGCCAGCAGCCAAGCACAGATCGGGGAAAAACTGTTTTTT
CDR3aa: CASSQAQIGEKLFF

d_gene: TRBD2
abundance: few
j_gene: TRBJ2-1
v_gene: TRBV6-2/TRBV6-3
CDR3nt: TGTGCCAGCAGTTACTCAGCTAGCGGACATAACTACAATGAGCAGTTCTTC
CDR3aa: CASSYSASGHNYNEQFF

d_gene: .
abundance: .
j_gene: TRBJ2-6
v_gene: TRBV6-2/TRBV6-3
CDR3nt: TGTGCCAGCTCAATTTGTCGGCAAGACGCATACTCTGGGGCCAACGTCCTGACTTTC
CDR3aa: CASSICRQDAYSGANVLTF

d_gene: .
abundance: many
j_gene: TRBJ2-3
v_gene: TRBV12-3/TRBV12-4
CDR3nt: TGTGCCAGCAGTTTCACACTAGCTAGGCGCACAGATACGCAGTATTTT
CDR3aa: CASSFTLARRTDTQYF

d_gene: .
abundance: few
j_gene: TRBJ2-3
v_gene: TRBV29-1
CDR3nt: TGCAGCGTTGAAGATCGGCCGGGCGGCACAGATACGCAGTATTTT
CDR3aa: CSVEDRPGGTDTQYF

d_gene: .
abundance: .
j_gene: TRBJ1-1
v_gene: TRBV5-1
CDR3nt: TGCGCCAGCAGCTTGGATAGGCCGGGCGTGATCACTGAAGCTTTCTTT
CDR3aa: CASSLDRPGVITEAFF

d_gene: TRBD1
abundance: many
j_gene: TRBJ2-2
v_gene: TRBV29-1
CDR3nt: TGCAGCGTTGCGGGACAGGGGGCGAACACCGGGGAGCTGTTTTTT
CDR3aa: CSVAGQGANTGELFF

d_gene: TRBD2
abundance: .
j_gene: TRBJ2-5
v_gene: TRBV6-2/TRBV6-3
CDR3nt: TGTGCCAGCAGTTACCCGGGGGGCCAGTACTTC
CDR3aa: CASSYPGGQYF

d_gene: .
abundance: once
j_gene: TRBJ2-1
v_gene: TRBV24-1
CDR3nt: TGTGCCACCAGTGACCCCTTGGCTAGCAATGAGCAGTTCTTC
CDR3aa: CATSDPLASNEQFF

d_gene: .
abundance: .
j_gene: TRBJ2-1
v_gene: TRBV5-1
CDR3nt: TGCGCCAGCAGCTTCGGAGCCTCGGGGGATGAGCAGTTCTTC
CDR3aa: CASSFGASGDEQFF

d_gene: .
abundance: many
j_gene: TRBJ2-7
v_gene: TRBV11-2
CDR3nt: TGTGCCAGCAGCCACGACAACTACGAGCAGTACTTC
CDR3aa: CASSHDNYEQYF

d_gene: TRBD1
abundance: many
j_gene: TRBJ2-1
v_gene: TRBV6-1
CDR3nt: TGTGCCAGCACCACAAGGACAGGGCATACTCTCTACAATGAGCAGTTCTTC
CDR3aa: CASTTRTGHTLYNEQFF

d_gene: .
abundance: many
j_gene: TRBJ1-2
v_gene: TRBV28
CDR3nt: TGTGCCAGCAGCTTACAAGAAAACTATGGCTACACCTTC
CDR3aa: CASSLQENYGYTF

d_gene: TRBD2
abundance: .
j_gene: TRBJ2-7
v_gene: TRBV19
CDR3nt: TGTGCCAGTAGTATCGTACCTAGCGGGAGGTACTACGAGCAGTACTTC
CDR3aa: CASSIVPSGRYYEQYF

d_gene: .
abundance: many
j_gene: TRBJ1-6
v_gene: TRBV20-1
CDR3nt: TGCAGTGCTAGTCTGGGACCGGCCTTCCACTTT
CDR3aa: CSASLGPAFHF

d_gene: .
abundance: many
j_gene: TRBJ2-1
v_gene: TRBV7-2
CDR3nt: TGTGCCAGCAGCCTGATCGCATCAGGTGAGCAGTTCTTC
CDR3aa: CASSLIASGEQFF

d_gene: .
abundance: many
j_gene: TRBJ1-5
v_gene: TRBV19
CDR3nt: TGTGCCAGTAGTGCGTTAAGGTCCCTAAATCAGCCCCAGCATTTT
CDR3aa: CASSALRSLNQPQHF